This TCR beta chain derives from a study of shared clonotypes between healthy human individuals. About the study: Used for every donor were three CD4 naive, three CD4 memory, two CD8 naive and one CD8 memory plate. General observations from the study: Among non-shared clonotypes, generation probabilities were lower than among those shared by all four donors.

About this clone itself: Its antigen is currently unknown.

The CDR3 loop spans 14 amino acids. Germline CDR1 is LNHDA and CDR2 is SQIVND (reference sequence). The V gene lost 2 bases and the J gene lost 3 bases, with 8 bases spanning the gap. Generated by immunoSEQ multiplex PCR, the TCRdb table keeps only in-frame clones and is missing some. The sample carries some 900,000 clones, around 80% recorded once. Healthy HIV-negative adults without recent acute infections or vaccinations served as donors. The sequenced sample was memory CD4+ T cells sorted from blood. Subset noted: CD45RA-negative fraction. The genes are TRBV19 and TRBJ1-5; the D is unclear. The TCR comes from a man aged 18 to 29 in good health. DNA for the CDR3: TGTGCCAGTAGTATACTAGGGTTCAATCAGCCCCAGCATTTT. It codes for CASSILGFNQPQHF. The variable domain in full, completed from reference TRBV19 and TRBJ1-5, reads DGGITQSPKYLFRKEGQNVTLSCEQNLNHDAMYWYRQDPGQGLRLIYYSQIVNDFQKGDIAEGYSVSREKKESFPLTVTSAQKNPTAFYLCASSILGFNQPQHFGDGTRLSIL.